The clone carrying this T cell receptor (beta chain) was seen a handful of times. Its antigen is as yet unknown. Trimming removed 0 bases from V and 0 bases from J, with 7 bases in between. This CDR3 is 15 amino acids long. CDR1 is LNHNV, CDR2 YYDKDF, per germline (reference sequence). This sample stems from a study of vaccination and CD4 T cells after COVID-19. Regarding treatment: approximately nine-day PBMC culture with coronavirus spike peptide pools or control peptides (ViraFEST assay). Researchers used the Oncomine TCR Beta short-read assay to sequence DNA from cultured CD4+ T cells. One entry per CDR3 protein results from TCRdb running MiXCR on the PCR reads. The sample holds 20,000 to 25,000 distinct CDR3 sequences, 60% seen once.

The chain links TRBV15 to TRBJ2-3; D remains unclear. The sample in question was CD4+ T cells from blood, cultured in vitro, obtained after SARS-CoV-2 vaccination. The receptor's source is a human donor who received a COVID-19 vaccine. As DNA, the CDR3 is TGTGCCACCAGCAGAGACCGCAAGAGCACAGATACGCAGTATTTT. The encoded protein is CATSRDRKSTDTQYF.